These 11 T cell receptor beta chains were sequenced from one sample in a study of cytomegalovirus exposure and HLA in healthy donors. PCR employed 60 Vbeta and 13 Jbeta primers. Profiling relied on immunoSEQ multiplex PCR, and the TCRdb table lists in-frame clones only, not all of them. The sample gives 150,000 to 250,000 clones, 82% of which show up once; around 6% is in the top ten. What was sequenced was PBMCs. The receptors here all came from a woman in her forties or fifties in good health and CMV-seropositive.

The rearrangement uses TRBV19 and TRBJ1-5; D is uncertain. There are 15 residues in the CDR3. The ends were cut back, 9 bases at V and 3 bases at J, with 18 bases in the middle. In germline, CDR1 is LNHDA, CDR2 SQIVND (reference sequence). This CDR3 is CASRGGVFDNQPQHF. The CDR3 bases are TGTGCCAGCCGGGGTGGGGTATTTGACAATCAGCCCCAGCATTTT.

This clone was recorded a few times. The chain recombines TRBV18 with TRBJ1-2; D unresolved. Germline lookup yields CDR1 KGHSH and CDR2 LQKENI. V shed 3 bases and J shed 0 bases, with 8 bases lying between them. This CDR3 region has 14 residues. The CDR3 coding sequence is TGTGCCAGCTCACCCGCGGCGGCTAACTATGGCTACACCTTC. This encodes CASSPAAANYGYTF.

The chain is built from TRBV6-5 and TRBJ2-1, with 7 nucleotides matching TRBD2. The CDR3 runs to 13 residues. The V gene end was trimmed by 2 bases and the J gene end by 5 bases; junction bases not matched to a gene: 0. Germline CDR1 MNHEY, CDR2 SVGAGI. The CDR3 sequence is CASSYGLDNEQFF. The CDR3 DNA reads TGTGCCAGCAGTTACGGACTAGACAATGAGCAGTTCTTC.

J is TRBJ2-3 and V is TRBV11-3, with D possibly matching TRBD2 (5 bases). The CDR3 length is 14 residues. In germline, CDR1 is SGHNT, CDR2 YENEEA. V shed 1 base and J shed 5 bases, with 10 bases lying between them. The CDR3 here is CASSLVYGGDTQYF. CDR3 bases: TGTGCCAGCAGCTTAGTATACGGAGGAGATACGCAGTATTTT.

This clone was found once. The chain has TRBV5-1 and TRBJ1-1; D is perhaps TRBD1 (6 bases). Germline V CDR1 and CDR2: SGHRS, YFSETQ. The CDR3 runs to 14 residues. Trimming took 1 base from V and 4 from J, leaving 11 bases between them. The chain's CDR3 is CASSLMAGATEAFF. Here the CDR3 DNA reads TGCGCCAGCAGCTTGATGGCAGGGGCCACTGAAGCTTTCTTT.

The chain links TRBV7-2 to TRBJ2-7, with 13 nucleotides matching TRBD2. The CDR3 length is 16 residues. Germline V lookup: CDR1 SGHTA, CDR2 FQGNSA. V was clipped by 5 bases and J by 5 bases; unmatched bases: 9. DNA of the CDR3: TGTGCCAGCAGCACCGGGACTAGCGGGGTTCGGAACGAGCAGTACTTC. It codes for CASSTGTSGVRNEQYF. The full variable domain, its missing parts supplied by reference TRBV7-2 and TRBJ2-7, is GAGVSQSPSNKVTEKGKDVELRCDPISGHTALYWYRQSLGQGLEFLIYFQGNSAPDKSGLPSDRFSAERTGGSVSTLTIQRTQQEDSAVYLCASSTGTSGVRNEQYFGPGTRLTVT.

The chain uses TRBV2 and TRBJ2-5, with D uncertain. The CDR3 loop spans 14 amino acids. Germline V CDR1 and CDR2: SNHLY, FYNNEI. Trimming left V 2 bases short and J 1 base short, with 8 bases between. CDR3 residues: CASSERLVQETQYF. The CDR3 DNA reads as TGTGCCAGCAGTGAAAGGCTAGTCCAAGAGACCCAGTACTTC.

J is TRBJ2-7 and V is TRBV14; TRBD1 matches at 7 bases. V trimming: 8 bases; J trimming: 4 bases; junction bases outside the gene matches: 14. The CDR3 totals 15 residues. Germline lookup yields CDR1 SGHDN and CDR2 FVKESK. In DNA form, the CDR3 reads TGTGCCAGCGGGGGTCCGGGACAGCCTTTTTACGAGCAGTACTTC. Encoded protein: CASGGPGQPFYEQYF.

The genes are TRBV10-3 and TRBJ2-3, with D possibly matching TRBD2 (5 bases). CDR1 and CDR2 from the germline V gene are ENHRY and SYGVKD. The CDR3 sequence is 13 residues long. V was pared by 4 bases and J by 2 bases, with 7 bases between. CDR3 coding DNA: TGTGCCATCAGTGCCGGGATCACAGATACGCAGTATTTT. Protein sequence: CAISAGITDTQYF.

The gene calls are TRBV4-1 and TRBJ1-2, with D possibly matching TRBD1 (6 bases). The CDR3 is 16 residues long. The germline CDR1 and CDR2 sequences are MGHRA and YSYEKL. V lost 3 bases and J 4 bases, leaving 18 bases between the germline ends. The DNA for the CDR3 is TGCGCCAGCAGCCAGGGGGCTTTGCAGGCAGCCTATGGCTACACCTTC. Residues: CASSQGALQAAYGYTF.

This chain connects TRBV5-1 to TRBJ2-7; possibly TRBD1 for D (5 bases). From germline, CDR1 is SGHRS and CDR2 YFSETQ. CDR3 length: 17 amino acids. V dropped 3 bases and J dropped 3 bases, with 22 bases sitting between them. Written as DNA, the CDR3 is TGCGCCAGCAGCTCCCAGTCATCAGGGCAACCCTTCTACGAGCAGTACTTC. This sequence encodes CASSSQSSGQPFYEQYF. Variable domain in full (rest from reference TRBV5-1 and TRBJ2-7): KAGVTQTPRYLIKTRGQQVTLSCSPISGHRSVSWYQQTPGQGLQFLFEYFSETQRNKGNFPGRFSGRQFSNSRSEMNVSTLELGDSALYLCASSSQSSGQPFYEQYFGPGTRLTVT.